This T cell receptor (beta chain) was sequenced in a study of T-cell memory formation after mild COVID-19. Points from the study as a whole: Contracting clones from day 15 to 85 showed balanced CD4/CD8; later expanders favored CD4+. CD4+ contracting clones were found mainly in CM and EM, and CD8+ ones in EMRA.

This CDR3 contains 15 residues. Germline assignment: CDR1 SGHRS and CDR2 YFSETQ. The V and J ends lost 3 bases and 7 bases, in that order; junction bases with no gene match: 5. Employing constant-segment primers, 5'RACE generated TCR alpha and TCR beta cDNA libraries bearing sample barcodes and UMIs. TCRdb redid the calling of the 5' RACE reads with MiXCR, one entry per CDR3 protein. The sample lists 35,000 to 55,000 distinct CDR3 sequences, 8% to 10% occurring once. This clonotype was found a few times. Its specificity is unknown. The chain uses TRBV5-1 and TRBJ1-6; 9 bases are shared with TRBD1. Material: PBMCs or a T cell subset sorted from them (not recorded which). The TCR originated in an adult woman who had mild COVID-19 (a few samples of this study predate the infection). Cell type and time point are not known. For the CDR3, the DNA is TGCGCCAGCAGCTATCGGGACAGGGAGAATTCACCCCTCCACTTT. It codes for CASSYRDRENSPLHF.